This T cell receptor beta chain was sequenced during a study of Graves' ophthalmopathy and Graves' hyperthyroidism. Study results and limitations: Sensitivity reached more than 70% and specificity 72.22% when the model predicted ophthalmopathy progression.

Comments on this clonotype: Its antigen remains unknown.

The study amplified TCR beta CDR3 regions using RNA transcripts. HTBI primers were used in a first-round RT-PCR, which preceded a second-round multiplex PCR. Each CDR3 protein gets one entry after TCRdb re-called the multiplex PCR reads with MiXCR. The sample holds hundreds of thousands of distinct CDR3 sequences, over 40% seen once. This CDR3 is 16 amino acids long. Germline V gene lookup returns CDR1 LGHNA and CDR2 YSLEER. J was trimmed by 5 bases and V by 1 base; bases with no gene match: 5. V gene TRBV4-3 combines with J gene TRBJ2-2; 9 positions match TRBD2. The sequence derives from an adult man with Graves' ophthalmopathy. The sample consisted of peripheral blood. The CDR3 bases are TGCGCCAGCAGCCAAGGACTAGCGGTCTTAACCGGGGAGCTGTTTTTT. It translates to CASSQGLAVLTGELFF.